This T cell receptor (beta chain) emerged from a study of response to subunit inactivated influenza vaccine. Broader study findings: T cells newly recruited by each seasonal influenza vaccination are few, the authors suggested.

Using its own MiXCR run on the RT-PCR reads, TCRdb lists one record per CDR3 protein. The sample shows 550,000 to 600,000 distinct CDR3 sequences, approximately 10% of them seen only once. After removal of 5 bases from V and 2 bases from J, the junction contained 5 bases not matched to a gene. This CDR3 is 15 amino acids long. Notes on this clonotype: What it binds is not known.

Sequenced material: PBMCs from blood, taken on the day of vaccination. The receptor was isolated from a man aged 50 to 60 who received an inactivated influenza vaccine. The rearrangement joins TRBV12-3 or TRBV12-4 to TRBJ2-3; TRBD1 aligns across 9 bases. CDR3 residues: CASSARTGDTDTQYF. Here the CDR3 DNA reads TGTGCCAGCAGTGCGCGGACAGGGGACACAGATACGCAGTATTTT.